This section outlines one TCR beta chain sequence together with its context. Patients of the Seattle cohort, enrolled during active infection, were followed longitudinally. Germline V gives CDR1 SGHNT, CDR2 YYREEE (reference sequence). This CDR3 has 14 residues. The ends were cut back, 0 bases at V and 4 bases at J, with 10 bases in the middle. The data were obtained in a study of blood T cell repertoires in COVID-19. Study details: Sources were T cells, B-cell-depleted T cells, or PBMCs; the material itself was cDNA or gDNA.

Original processing methods: Reference gene primer amplification in the assay estimated nucleated cell counts. Libraries were prepared by immunoSEQ multiplex PCR; TCRdb keeps only in-frame clonotypes and omits some of them. V, J and clone size are taken as reported in that table, and D and trimming were inferred from the DNA itself. The data show 85,000 to 100,000 clones, roughly 89% seen once. This sequence joins TRBV5-4 and TRBJ1-2; D call uncertain. The sequencing sample was made of peripheral blood. The sequence came from a woman aged 55-69 years with COVID-19, enrolled during active disease. CDR3 protein: CASSLALAPYGYTF. The DNA of the CDR3 is TGTGCCAGCAGCTTGGCCCTAGCCCCCTATGGCTACACCTTC. The whole variable domain, filled in from reference TRBV5-4 and TRBJ1-2, reads ETGVTQSPTHLIKTRGQQVTLRCSSQSGHNTVSWYQQALGQGPQFIFQYYREEENGRGNFPPRFSGLQFPNYSSELNVNALELDDSALYLCASSLALAPYGYTFGSGTRLTVV.